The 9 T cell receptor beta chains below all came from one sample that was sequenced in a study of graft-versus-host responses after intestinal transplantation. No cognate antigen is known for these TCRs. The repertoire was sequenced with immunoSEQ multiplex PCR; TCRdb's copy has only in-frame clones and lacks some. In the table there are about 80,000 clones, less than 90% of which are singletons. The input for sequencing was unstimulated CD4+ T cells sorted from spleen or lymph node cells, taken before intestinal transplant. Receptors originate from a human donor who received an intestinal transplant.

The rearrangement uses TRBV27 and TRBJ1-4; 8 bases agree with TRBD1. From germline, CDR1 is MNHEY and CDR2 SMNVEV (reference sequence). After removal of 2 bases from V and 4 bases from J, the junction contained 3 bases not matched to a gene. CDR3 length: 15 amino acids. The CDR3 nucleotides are TGTGCCAGCAGTTTACGACAGGGGCGTAATGAAAAACTGTTTTTT. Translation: CASSLRQGRNEKLFF.

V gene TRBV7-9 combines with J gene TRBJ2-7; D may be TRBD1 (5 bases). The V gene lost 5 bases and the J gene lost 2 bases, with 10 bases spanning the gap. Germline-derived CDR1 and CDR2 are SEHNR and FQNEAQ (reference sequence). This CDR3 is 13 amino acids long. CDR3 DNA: TGTGCCAGCAGCCCTACAGGACCCTACGAGCAGTACTTC. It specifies CASSPTGPYEQYF.

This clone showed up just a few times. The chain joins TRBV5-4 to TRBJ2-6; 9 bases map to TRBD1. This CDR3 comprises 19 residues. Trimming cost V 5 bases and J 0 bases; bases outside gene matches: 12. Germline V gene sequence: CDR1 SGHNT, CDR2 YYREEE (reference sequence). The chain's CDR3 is CASSPPGTGSSSGANVLTF. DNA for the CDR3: TGTGCCAGCAGTCCGCCCGGGACAGGGTCCTCCTCTGGGGCCAACGTCCTGACTTTC.

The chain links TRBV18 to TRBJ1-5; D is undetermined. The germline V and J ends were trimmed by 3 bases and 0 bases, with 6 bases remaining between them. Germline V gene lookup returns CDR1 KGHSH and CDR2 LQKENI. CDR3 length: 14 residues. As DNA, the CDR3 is TGTGCCAGCTCACCGACAAATAGCAATCAGCCCCAGCATTTT. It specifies CASSPTNSNQPQHF.

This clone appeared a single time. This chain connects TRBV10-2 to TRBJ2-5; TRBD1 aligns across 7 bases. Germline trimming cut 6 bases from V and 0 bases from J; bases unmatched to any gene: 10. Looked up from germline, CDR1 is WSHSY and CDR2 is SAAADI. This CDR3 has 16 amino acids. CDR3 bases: TGCGCCAGCAGGGCCTCCGGGGACAGTGACCAAGAGACCCAGTACTTC. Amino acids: CASRASGDSDQETQYF.

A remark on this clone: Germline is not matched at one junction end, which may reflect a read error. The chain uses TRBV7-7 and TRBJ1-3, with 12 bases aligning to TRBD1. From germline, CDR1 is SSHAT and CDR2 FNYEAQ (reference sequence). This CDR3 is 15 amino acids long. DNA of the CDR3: TGTGCTAGCACCCGGGACAGGGGGCTTGGAAACACCATATATTTT. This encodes CASTRDRGLGNTIYF.

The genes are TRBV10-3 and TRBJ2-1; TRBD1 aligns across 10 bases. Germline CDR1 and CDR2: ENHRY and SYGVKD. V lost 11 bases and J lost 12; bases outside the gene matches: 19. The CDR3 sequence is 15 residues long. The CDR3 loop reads CALRSRTGGIDGQFF. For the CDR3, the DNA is TGTGCCCTCCGGTCGCGGACAGGGGGGATCGATGGGCAGTTCTTC.

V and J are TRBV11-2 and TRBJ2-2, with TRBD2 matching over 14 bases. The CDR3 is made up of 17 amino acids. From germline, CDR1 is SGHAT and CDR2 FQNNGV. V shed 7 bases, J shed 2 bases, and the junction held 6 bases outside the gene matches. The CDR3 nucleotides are TGTGCCAGCATAGGGACTAGCGGGAGTAGTAACACCGGGGAGCTGTTTTTT. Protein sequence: CASIGTSGSSNTGELFF.

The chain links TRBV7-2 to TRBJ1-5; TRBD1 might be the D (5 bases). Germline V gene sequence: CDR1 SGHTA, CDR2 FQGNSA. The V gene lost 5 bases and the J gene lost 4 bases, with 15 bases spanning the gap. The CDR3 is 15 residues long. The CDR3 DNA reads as TGTGCCAGCAGCGAGCAGACCAGGGCAAATCAGCCCCAGCATTTT. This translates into CASSEQTRANQPQHF.